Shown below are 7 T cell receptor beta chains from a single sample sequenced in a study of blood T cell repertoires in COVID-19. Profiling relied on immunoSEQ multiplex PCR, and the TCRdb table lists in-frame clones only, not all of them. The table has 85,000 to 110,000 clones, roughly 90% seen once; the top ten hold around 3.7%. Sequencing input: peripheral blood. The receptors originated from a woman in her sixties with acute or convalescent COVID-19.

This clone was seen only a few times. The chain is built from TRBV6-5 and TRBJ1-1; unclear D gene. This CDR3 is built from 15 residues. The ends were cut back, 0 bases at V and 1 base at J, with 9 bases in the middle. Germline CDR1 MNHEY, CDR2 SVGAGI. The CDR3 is CASSYSWGGNTEAFF. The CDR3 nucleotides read TGTGCCAGCAGTTACTCGTGGGGAGGGAACACTGAAGCTTTCTTT.

Written as DNA, the CDR3 is TGTGCCACCAGTGATCCGGGACAGGGAAGTGGCTACACCTTC. Its translation: CATSDPGQGSGYTF. V and J are TRBV24-1 and TRBJ1-2; 9 bases map to TRBD1. Germline V gene lookup returns CDR1 KGHDR and CDR2 SFDVKD. The CDR3 length is 14 residues. The J segment lost 7 bases and the V segment lost 3 bases, leaving 5 bases of the junction unmatched.

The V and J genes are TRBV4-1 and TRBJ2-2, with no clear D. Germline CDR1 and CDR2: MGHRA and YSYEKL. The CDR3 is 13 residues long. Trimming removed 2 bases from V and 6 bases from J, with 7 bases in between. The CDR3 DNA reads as TGCGCCAGCAGCCAACAGACTTCCGGGGAGCTGTTTTTT. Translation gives CASSQQTSGELFF.

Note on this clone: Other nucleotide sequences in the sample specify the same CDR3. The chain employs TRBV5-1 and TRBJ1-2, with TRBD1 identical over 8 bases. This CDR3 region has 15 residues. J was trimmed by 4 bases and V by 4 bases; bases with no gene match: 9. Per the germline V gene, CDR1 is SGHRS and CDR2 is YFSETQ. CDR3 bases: TGCGCCAGCAGCCTCGGGACAGGAAACATCTATGGCTACACCTTC. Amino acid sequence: CASSLGTGNIYGYTF.

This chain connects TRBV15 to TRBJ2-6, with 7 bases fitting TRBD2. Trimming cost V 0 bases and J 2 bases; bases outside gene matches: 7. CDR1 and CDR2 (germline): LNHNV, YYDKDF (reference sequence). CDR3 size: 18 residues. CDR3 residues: CATSRETGLGTGANVLTF. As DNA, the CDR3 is TGTGCCACCAGCAGAGAAACAGGACTAGGCACTGGGGCCAACGTCCTGACTTTC.

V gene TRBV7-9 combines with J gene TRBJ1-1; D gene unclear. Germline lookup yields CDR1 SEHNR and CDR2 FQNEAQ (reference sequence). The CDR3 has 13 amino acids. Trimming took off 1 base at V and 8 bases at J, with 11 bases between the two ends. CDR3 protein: CASSLGEAAEAFF. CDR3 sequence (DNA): TGTGCCAGCAGCTTAGGTGAAGCTGCGGAAGCTTTCTTT.

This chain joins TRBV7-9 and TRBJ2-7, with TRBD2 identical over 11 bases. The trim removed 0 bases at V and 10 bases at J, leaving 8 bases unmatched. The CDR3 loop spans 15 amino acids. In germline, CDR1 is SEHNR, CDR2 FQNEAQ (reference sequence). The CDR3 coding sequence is TGTGCCAGCAGCTTAGCGCGGCTAGCGGGAGGCCCCCAGTACTTC. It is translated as CASSLARLAGGPQYF.